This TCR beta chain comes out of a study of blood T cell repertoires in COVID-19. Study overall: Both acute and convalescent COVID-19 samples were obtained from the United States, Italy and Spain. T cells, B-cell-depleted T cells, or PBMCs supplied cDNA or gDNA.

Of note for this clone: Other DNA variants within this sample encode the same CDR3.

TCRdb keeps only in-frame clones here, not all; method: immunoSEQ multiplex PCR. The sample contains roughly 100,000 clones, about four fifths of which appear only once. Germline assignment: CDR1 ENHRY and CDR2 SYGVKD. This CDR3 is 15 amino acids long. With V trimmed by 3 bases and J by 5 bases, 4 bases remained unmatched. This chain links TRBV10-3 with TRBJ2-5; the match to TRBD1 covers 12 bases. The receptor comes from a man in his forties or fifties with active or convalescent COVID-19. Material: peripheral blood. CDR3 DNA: TGTGCCATCAGTGAACCGGGACAGGGGGCGGAGACCCAGTACTTC. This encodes CAISEPGQGAETQYF.